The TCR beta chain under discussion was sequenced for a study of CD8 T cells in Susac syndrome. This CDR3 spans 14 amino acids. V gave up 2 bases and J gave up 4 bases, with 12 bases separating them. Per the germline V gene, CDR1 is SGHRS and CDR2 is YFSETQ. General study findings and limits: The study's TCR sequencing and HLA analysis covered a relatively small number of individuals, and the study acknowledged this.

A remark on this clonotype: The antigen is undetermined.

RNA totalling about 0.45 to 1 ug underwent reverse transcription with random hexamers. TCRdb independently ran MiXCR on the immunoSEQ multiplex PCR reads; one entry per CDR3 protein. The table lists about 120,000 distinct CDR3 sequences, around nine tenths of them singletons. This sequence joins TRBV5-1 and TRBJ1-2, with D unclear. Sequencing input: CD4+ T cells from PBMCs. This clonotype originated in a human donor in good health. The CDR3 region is CASSFSDGTYGYTF. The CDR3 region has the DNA TGCGCCAGCAGCTTTTCGGACGGCACCTATGGCTACACCTTC.